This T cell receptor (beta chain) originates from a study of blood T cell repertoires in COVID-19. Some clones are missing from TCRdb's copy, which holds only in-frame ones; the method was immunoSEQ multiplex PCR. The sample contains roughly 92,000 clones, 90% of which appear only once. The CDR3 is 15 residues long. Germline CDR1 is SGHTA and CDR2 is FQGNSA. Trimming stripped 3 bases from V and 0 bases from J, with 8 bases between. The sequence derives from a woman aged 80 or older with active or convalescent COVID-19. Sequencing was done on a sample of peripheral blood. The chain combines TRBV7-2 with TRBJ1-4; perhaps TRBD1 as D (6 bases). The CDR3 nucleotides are TGTGCCAGCAGCTTGGGGGGGCCAACTAATGAAAAACTGTTTTTT. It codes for CASSLGGPTNEKLFF.